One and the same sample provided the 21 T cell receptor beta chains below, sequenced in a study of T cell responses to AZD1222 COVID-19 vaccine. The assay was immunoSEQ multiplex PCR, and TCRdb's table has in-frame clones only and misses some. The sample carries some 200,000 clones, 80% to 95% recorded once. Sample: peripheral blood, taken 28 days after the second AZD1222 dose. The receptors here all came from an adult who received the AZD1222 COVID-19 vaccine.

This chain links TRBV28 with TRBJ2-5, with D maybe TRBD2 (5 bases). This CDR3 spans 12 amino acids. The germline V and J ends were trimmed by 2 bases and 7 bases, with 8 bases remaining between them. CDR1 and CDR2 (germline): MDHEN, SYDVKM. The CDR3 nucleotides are TGTGCCAGCAGTTTAAGGGCGGGGACCCAGTACTTC. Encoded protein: CASSLRAGTQYF. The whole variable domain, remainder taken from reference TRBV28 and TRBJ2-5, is DVKVTQSSRYLVKRTGEKVFLECVQDMDHENMFWYRQDPGLGLRLIYFSYDVKMKEKGDIPEGYSVSREKKERFSLILESASTNQTSMYLCASSLRAGTQYFGPGTRLLVL.

In nucleotides, the CDR3 is TGTGCCAGCAGCAACCACTATGGCTACACCTTC. This codes for CASSNHYGYTF. This chain links TRBV9 with TRBJ1-2; D remains unclear. The CDR3 is 11 residues long. Trimming removed 4 bases at V and 3 bases at J, with 4 bases between. CDR1 is SGDLS, CDR2 YYNGEE, per germline.

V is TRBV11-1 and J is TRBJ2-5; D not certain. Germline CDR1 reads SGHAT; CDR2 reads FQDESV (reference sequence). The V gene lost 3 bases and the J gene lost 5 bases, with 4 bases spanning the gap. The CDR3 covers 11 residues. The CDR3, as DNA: TGTGCCAGCAGCTTTAAGGAGACCCAGTACTTC. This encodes CASSFKETQYF.

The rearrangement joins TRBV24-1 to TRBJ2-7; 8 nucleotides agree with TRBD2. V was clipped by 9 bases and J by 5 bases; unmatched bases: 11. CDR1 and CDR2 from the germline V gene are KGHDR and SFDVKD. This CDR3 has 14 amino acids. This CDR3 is CATADSGKSDEQYF. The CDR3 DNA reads TGTGCCACCGCCGATAGCGGGAAGTCGGACGAGCAGTACTTC.

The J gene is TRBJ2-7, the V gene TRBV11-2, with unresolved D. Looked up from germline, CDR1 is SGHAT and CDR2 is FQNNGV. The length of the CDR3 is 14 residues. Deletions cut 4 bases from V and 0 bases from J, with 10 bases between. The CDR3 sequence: CASSSGSFSYEQYF. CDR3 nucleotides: TGTGCCAGCAGCTCCGGGTCCTTCTCCTACGAGCAGTACTTC.

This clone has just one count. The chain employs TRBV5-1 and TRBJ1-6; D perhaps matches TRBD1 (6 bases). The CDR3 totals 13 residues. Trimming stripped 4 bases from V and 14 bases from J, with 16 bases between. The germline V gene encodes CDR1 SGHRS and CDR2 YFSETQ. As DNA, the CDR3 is TGCGCCAGCAGCCCGAACCTACAGGGAACCCTCCACTTT. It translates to CASSPNLQGTLHF.

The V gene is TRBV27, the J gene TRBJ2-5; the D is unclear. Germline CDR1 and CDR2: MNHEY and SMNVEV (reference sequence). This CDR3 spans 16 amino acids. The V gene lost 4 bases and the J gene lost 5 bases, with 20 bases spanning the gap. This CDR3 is CASSSGRPTKGETQYF. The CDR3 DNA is TGTGCCAGCAGTTCTGGCAGACCTACTAAAGGGGAGACCCAGTACTTC.

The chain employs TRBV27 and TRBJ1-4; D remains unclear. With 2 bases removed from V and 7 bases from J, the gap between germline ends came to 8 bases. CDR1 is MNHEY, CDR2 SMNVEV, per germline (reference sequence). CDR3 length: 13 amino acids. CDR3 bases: TGTGCCAGCAGTTTAAGGAGCAGTGAAAAACTGTTTTTT. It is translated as CASSLRSSEKLFF. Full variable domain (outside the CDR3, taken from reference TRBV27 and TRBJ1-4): EAQVTQNPRYLITVTGKKLTVTCSQNMNHEYMSWYRQDPGLGLRQIYYSMNVEVTDKGDVPEGYKVSRKEKRNFPLILESPSPNQTSLYFCASSLRSSEKLFFGSGTQLSVL.

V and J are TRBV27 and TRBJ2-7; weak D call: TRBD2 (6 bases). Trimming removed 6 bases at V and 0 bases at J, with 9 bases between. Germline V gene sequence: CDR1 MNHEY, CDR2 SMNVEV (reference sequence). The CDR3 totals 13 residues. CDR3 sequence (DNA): TGTGCCAGCAGACGGGGGTACTCCTACGAGCAGTACTTC. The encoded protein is CASRRGYSYEQYF.

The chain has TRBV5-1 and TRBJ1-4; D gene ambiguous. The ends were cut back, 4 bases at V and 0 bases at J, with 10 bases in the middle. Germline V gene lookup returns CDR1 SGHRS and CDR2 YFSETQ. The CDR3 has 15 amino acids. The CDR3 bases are TGCGCCAGCAGCCGAACGGCTGCAACTAATGAAAAACTGTTTTTT. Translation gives CASSRTAATNEKLFF.

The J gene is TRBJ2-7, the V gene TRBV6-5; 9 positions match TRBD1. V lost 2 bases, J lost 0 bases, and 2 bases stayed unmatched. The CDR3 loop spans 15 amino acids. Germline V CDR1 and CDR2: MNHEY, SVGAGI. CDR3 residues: CASSYGQGLSYEQYF. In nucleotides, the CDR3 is TGTGCCAGCAGTTACGGACAGGGGCTCTCCTACGAGCAGTACTTC.

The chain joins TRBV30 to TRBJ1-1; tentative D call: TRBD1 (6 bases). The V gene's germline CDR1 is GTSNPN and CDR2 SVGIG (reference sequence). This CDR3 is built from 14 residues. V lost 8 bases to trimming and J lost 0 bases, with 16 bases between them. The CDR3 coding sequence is TGTGCCCGGACAGCCTTCCCCATGAACACTGAAGCTTTCTTT. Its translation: CARTAFPMNTEAFF.

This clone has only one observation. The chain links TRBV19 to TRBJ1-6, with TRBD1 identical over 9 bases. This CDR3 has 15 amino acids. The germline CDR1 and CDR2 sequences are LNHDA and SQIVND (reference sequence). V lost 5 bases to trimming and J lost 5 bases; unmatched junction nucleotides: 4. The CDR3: CASSFWDRDNSPLHF. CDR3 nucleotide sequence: TGTGCCAGTAGTTTCTGGGACAGGGATAATTCACCCCTCCACTTT.

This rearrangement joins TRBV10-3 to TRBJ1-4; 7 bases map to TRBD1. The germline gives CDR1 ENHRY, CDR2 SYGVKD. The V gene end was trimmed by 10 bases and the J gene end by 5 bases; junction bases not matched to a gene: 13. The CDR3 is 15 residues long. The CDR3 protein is CATTSGDSFNEKLFF. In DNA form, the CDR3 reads TGTGCCACCACCTCCGGGGACAGCTTCAATGAAAAACTGTTTTTT.

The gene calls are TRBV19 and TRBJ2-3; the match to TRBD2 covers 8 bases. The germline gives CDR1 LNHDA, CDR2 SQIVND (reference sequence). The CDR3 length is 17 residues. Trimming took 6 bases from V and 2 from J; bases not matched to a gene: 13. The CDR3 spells CASRSVASGPHTDTQYF. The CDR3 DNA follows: TGTGCCAGTAGATCGGTGGCTAGCGGGCCACACACAGATACGCAGTATTTT.

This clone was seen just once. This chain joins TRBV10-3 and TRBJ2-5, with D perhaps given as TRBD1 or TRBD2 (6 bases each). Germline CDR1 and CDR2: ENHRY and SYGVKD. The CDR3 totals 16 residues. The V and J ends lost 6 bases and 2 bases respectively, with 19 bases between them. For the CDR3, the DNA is TGTGCCATCAGGAAGGGGGACTCCTCTTCTCAAGAGACCCAGTACTTC. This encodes CAIRKGDSSSQETQYF.

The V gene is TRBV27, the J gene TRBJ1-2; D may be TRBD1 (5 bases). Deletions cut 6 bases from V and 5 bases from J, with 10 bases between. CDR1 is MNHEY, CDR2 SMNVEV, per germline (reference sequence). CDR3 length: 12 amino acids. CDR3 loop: CASSTGNYGYTF. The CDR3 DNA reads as TGTGCCAGCAGCACAGGCAATTATGGCTACACCTTC.

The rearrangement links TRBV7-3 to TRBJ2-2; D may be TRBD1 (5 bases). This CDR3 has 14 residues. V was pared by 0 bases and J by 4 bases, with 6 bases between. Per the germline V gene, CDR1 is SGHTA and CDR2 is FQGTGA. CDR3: CASSLTGPTGELFF. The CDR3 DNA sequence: TGTGCCAGCAGCTTAACGGGGCCCACCGGGGAGCTGTTTTTT.

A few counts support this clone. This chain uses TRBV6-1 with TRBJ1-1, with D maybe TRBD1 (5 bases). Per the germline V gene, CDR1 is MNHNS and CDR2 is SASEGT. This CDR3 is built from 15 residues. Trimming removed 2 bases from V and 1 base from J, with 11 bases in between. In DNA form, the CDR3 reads TGTGCCAGCAGTGAATCCCCCACAGGGAACACTGAAGCTTTCTTT. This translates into CASSESPTGNTEAFF.

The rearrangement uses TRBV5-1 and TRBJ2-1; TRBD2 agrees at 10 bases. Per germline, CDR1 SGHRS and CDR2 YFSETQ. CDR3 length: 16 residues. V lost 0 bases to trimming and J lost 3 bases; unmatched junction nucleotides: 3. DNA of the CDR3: TGCGCCAGCAGCTTGGGGGTAGCGGGAGGCTACAATGAGCAGTTCTTC. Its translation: CASSLGVAGGYNEQFF.

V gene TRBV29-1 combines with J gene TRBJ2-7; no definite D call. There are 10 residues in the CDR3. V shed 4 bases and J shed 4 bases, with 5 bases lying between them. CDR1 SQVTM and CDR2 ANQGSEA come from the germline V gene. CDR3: CSVVTYEQYF. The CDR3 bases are TGCAGCGTTGTGACGTACGAGCAGTACTTC.